The clone carrying this TCR beta chain was observed a single time. The sample comes from a study of T cell changes during pregnancy in multiple sclerosis. This table comes from immunoSEQ multiplex PCR, and its TCRdb copy is limited to in-frame clones, with some not included. Of fewer than 150,000 clones listed, roughly 95% are singletons. Germline V gene sequence: CDR1 SEHNR, CDR2 FQNEAQ (reference sequence). Trimming took off 1 base at V and 11 bases at J, with 9 bases between the two ends. There are 12 residues in the CDR3. The chain links TRBV7-9 to TRBJ2-1; D remains unclear. The sequence derives from a female donor with multiple sclerosis, enrolled in a pregnancy study. Sequences were derived from peripheral blood, sampled after pregnancy. The CDR3 DNA follows: TGTGCCAGCAGCTTAGGGTCGGGTAAGCAGTTCTTC. This encodes CASSLGSGKQFF.